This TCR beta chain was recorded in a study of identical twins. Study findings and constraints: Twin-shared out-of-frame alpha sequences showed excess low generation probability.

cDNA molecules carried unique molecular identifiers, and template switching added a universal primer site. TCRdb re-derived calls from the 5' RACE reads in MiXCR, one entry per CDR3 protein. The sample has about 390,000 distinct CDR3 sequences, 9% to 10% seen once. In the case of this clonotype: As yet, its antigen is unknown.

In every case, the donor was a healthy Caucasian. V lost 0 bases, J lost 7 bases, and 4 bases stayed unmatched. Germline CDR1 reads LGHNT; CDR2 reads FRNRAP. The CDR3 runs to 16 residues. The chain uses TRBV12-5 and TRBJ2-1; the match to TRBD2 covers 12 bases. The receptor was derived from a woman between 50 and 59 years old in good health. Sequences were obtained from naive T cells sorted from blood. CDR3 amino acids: CASGLVHLAGGNEQFF. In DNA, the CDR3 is TGTGCTAGTGGTTTGGTACACCTAGCGGGAGGGAATGAGCAGTTCTTC.